This T cell receptor (beta chain) was identified in a study of shared clonotypes between healthy human individuals (TCRdb year 2020). With regard to the full study: A few men and two women, aged 18 to 49 years, made up the cohort. For each donor, CD4 naive and CD4 memory were each given three plates, CD8 naive was given two plates, and CD8 memory was given one plate. Blood TCR repertoires of a handful of healthy adults were deeply sequenced to estimate repertoire size and the extent of clonotype sharing between individuals. Different laboratories and diverse techniques were used to prepare libraries and sequence TCR repertoires, to increase sequencing depth and limit assay-specific biases. Each donor's leukapheresis produced roughly between roughly 0.85 and 10 billion PBMCs. What the research found in general, with its limitations: Only blood was sampled, and tissue TCR repertoires likely differ from those in blood. Clonotypes shared by all four sorted-subset donors showed higher generation probabilities than non-shared clonotypes. Rarefaction of sorted-subset datasets indicated incomplete sequencing despite the large sequencing depth. The small number of donors limited the genetic and exposure-history diversity represented. Based on pairwise subsampling, the degree of clonotype sharing among donors was expected to be affected by sequencing depth. Naive subsets generally had larger estimated clonotype richness than memory subsets. When a few donors were compared, the shared fraction of clonotypes was about 5% for naive CD4, around 4% for naive CD8, about 2.5% for memory CD4, and 0.3% to 0.5% for memory CD8.

The donors were healthy, HIV-negative adults with no recently reported acute infections or vaccinations. Only Caucasian adults living in Nashville, Tennessee, USA were represented among the donors. CD4+ T cells were enriched by magnetic negative selection; naive cells were then positively selected on CD45RA, and the negative fraction formed the memory subset. After blood collection by leukapheresis, PBMCs were isolated using Ficoll-Histopaque density gradient centrifugation and then cryopreserved in the vapor phase of liquid nitrogen. Purity and quantity of every magnetically sorted T cell population were checked by analytical flow cytometry. Genomic DNA was isolated from each sorted fraction and quantified by UV absorbance on a Nanodrop 2000c. Using the deep immunoSEQ assay, TCR CDR3 regions were amplified from genomic DNA by multiplex PCR. Extracted genomic DNA from each cell subset was spread evenly across all wells of several immunoSEQ 96-well plates, with each plate serving as a replicate. For sorted subsets, each replicate PCR was loaded with around 220 ng genomic DNA, equivalent to approximately 33,000 T cell genomes. Purified libraries were quantified with a Qubit 3.0 fluorometer, sized on a Bioanalyzer 2100, and re-quantified with the KAPA Library Quantification kit. Every immunoSEQ 96-well plate was sequenced on a dedicated single-read 150-cycle Illumina NextSeq 550 flow cell. Per the original workflow: Because only junctional sequences without quality scores were contained in the immunoSEQ output, filtering matching that applied to full-length reads could not be performed. Sequences were annotated with PyIR, a Python wrapper for IgBLAST v1.9, using IMGT germline references to assign V/J genes and CDR3. Any read was removed if the V/J assignment was weak (E-value above 1e-6), the CDR3 was missing, or the read contained stop codons, out-of-frame junctions, or ambiguous translated residues. V3J clonotypes were defined as sequences sharing an identical inferred V gene, J gene, and CDR3 amino acid sequence. The percentage overlap between two repertoires was calculated by dividing the number of shared unique clonotypes by the size of the smaller repertoire. RTK rarefaction, the Chao1 estimator, and Recon v2.1 estimates of unobserved clonotypes were used to assess repertoire richness. Generation probabilities for all TCRbeta clonotypes obtained by the gDNA method from a handful of donors were computed using OLGA. TCRdb holds this immuneACCESS table with in-frame rearrangements only. Some clones are missing; in checked studies, unresolved V genes explain under half, and the rest has no known cause. V, J and clone size derive from that table, while D and trimming were established from the DNA sequence. This sample gives millions of clones in total; roughly 94% of them show up just once. The ten largest account for roughly 0.13% of the sample.

Cut back by 0 bases and 5 bases, the V and J ends lie 9 bases apart. Measured from the cysteine to the phenylalanine, the CDR3 is 14 residues long. Of all the DNA, just the CDR3 is kept, 42 bases in frame from base 1. Via the germline V gene, CDR1 is SGHRS and CDR2 YFSETQ. A remark on this clone: Its antigen is still unknown. The sample holds no much larger clone one base away, and base qualities are not on file.

The rearranged chain carries TRBV5-1 and TRBJ1-3; a tentative D match to TRBD1 spans 5 bases. The sequence was obtained from a man younger than 35 in good health. Sequenced sample: naive CD4+ T cells sorted from blood. The cell subset or site label corresponds to: CD45RA+ positively selected. The CDR3 protein: CASSLAGLRNTIYF. Here is the DNA: TGCGCCAGCAGCTTGGCAGGGCTGAGAAACACCATATATTTT.